These 6 T cell receptor beta chains originate from one sample sequenced in a study of blood T cell repertoires in COVID-19. Data came from immunoSEQ multiplex PCR; TCRdb stores just in-frame clones and leaves some out. The sample lists some 240,000 clones, around 80% occurring once. The source material was PBMCs or T cells enriched from blood (not recorded which). These receptors came from a man aged 30-40 years with acute COVID-19.

The J gene is TRBJ1-5, the V gene TRBV5-1; TRBD1 matches 7 bases. This CDR3 region has 18 residues. The germline V gene encodes CDR1 SGHRS and CDR2 YFSETQ. V lost 0 bases, J lost 0 bases, and 9 bases stayed unmatched. The chain's CDR3 is CASSLGPGGRYSNQPQHF. The CDR3 DNA reads TGCGCCAGCAGCTTGGGTCCAGGGGGTCGATATAGCAATCAGCCCCAGCATTTT.

The chain recombines TRBV19 with TRBJ2-1; no definite D call. V was shortened by 5 bases and J by 5 bases, with 13 bases between the two germline ends. Germline CDR1 and CDR2: LNHDA and SQIVND (reference sequence). The CDR3 has 14 residues. CDR3 residues: CASSVYLSHNEQFF. CDR3 DNA sequence: TGTGCCAGTAGTGTCTACTTGTCTCACAATGAGCAGTTCTTC.

J is TRBJ1-1 and V is TRBV7-2; D is unresolved. Germline CDR1 is SGHTA and CDR2 is FQGNSA. The length of the CDR3 is 14 residues. With 1 base removed from V and 3 bases from J, the gap between germline ends came to 9 bases. As DNA, the CDR3 is TGTGCCAGCAGCTTAGTGGGCAAGGACACTGAAGCTTTCTTT. Protein sequence: CASSLVGKDTEAFF.

The chain uses TRBV18 and TRBJ2-7, with 10 bases fitting TRBD2. Germline V gives CDR1 KGHSH, CDR2 LQKENI. V was clipped by 8 bases and J by 1 base; unmatched bases: 5. The CDR3 is 14 residues long. This chain's CDR3 is CASRQAGGSYEQYV. The CDR3 nucleotides read TGTGCCAGCCGACAAGCGGGGGGGTCCTACGAGCAGTACGTC.

The chain employs TRBV7-9 and TRBJ2-1, with D maybe TRBD1 (6 bases). Trimming left V 7 bases short and J 6 bases short, with 16 bases between. This CDR3 region has 14 residues. The V gene's germline CDR1 is SEHNR and CDR2 FQNEAQ (reference sequence). This CDR3 reads CASTPLGAGNEQFF. DNA for the CDR3: TGTGCCAGCACCCCCTTGGGGGCGGGCAATGAGCAGTTCTTC.

Here the CDR3 reads CASSAGTLGDVKAFF. CDR3 in DNA: TGTGCCAGCAGCGCCGGGACACTAGGCGACGTCAAAGCTTTCTTT. The chain uses TRBV9 and TRBJ1-1; tentatively, D is TRBD1 (6 bases). The CDR3 length is 15 residues. CDR1 SGDLS and CDR2 YYNGEE come from the germline V gene. V shed 3 bases and J shed 9 bases, with 21 bases lying between them.